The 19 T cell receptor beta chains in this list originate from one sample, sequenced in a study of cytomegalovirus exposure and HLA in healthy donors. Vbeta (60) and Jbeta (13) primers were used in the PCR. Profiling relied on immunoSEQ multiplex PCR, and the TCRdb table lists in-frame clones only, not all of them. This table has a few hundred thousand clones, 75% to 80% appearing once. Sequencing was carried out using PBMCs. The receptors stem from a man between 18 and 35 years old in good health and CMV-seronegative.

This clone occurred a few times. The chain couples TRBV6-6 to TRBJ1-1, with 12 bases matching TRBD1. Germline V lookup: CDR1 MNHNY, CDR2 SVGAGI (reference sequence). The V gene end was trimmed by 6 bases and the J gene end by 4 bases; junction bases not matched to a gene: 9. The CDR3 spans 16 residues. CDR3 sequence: CASRPGQGAMVTEAFF. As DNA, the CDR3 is TGTGCCAGCAGGCCGGGACAGGGGGCGATGGTCACTGAAGCTTTCTTT.

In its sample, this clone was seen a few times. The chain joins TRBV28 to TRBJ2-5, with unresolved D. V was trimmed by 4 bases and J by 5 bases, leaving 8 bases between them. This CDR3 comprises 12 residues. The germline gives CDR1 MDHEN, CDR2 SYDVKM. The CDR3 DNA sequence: TGTGCCAGCAGTTACGGCAGGGAGACCCAGTACTTC. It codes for CASSYGRETQYF.

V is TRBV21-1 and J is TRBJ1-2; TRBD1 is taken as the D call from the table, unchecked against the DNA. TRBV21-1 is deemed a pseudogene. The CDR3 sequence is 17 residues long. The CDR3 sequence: CASNQPGTGRPNYGYTF. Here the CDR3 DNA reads TGTGCCAGCAACCAGCCCGGGACAGGGAGACCTAACTATGGCTACACCTTC.

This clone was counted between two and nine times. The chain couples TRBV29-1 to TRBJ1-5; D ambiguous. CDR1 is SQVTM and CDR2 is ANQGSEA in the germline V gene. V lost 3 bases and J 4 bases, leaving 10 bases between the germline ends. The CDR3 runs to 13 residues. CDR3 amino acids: CSVDFGSNQPQHF. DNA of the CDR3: TGCAGCGTTGATTTCGGTTCTAATCAGCCCCAGCATTTT.

In DNA form, the CDR3 reads TGTGCCAGCAGCTTGGTTGACAGGGACGGCACTGAAGCTTTCTTT. Translated: CASSLVDRDGTEAFF. This chain links TRBV5-8 with TRBJ1-1, with 7 bases matching TRBD1. This CDR3 is built from 15 residues. Germline V gene sequence: CDR1 SGHTS, CDR2 YDEGEE. The J segment lost 4 bases and the V segment lost 0 bases, leaving 6 bases of the junction unmatched.

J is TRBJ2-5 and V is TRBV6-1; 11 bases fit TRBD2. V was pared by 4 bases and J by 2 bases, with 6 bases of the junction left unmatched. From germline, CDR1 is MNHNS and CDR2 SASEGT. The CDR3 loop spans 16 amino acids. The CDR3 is CASSANRLAGQETQYF. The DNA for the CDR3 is TGTGCCAGCAGTGCTAATAGACTAGCGGGACAAGAGACCCAGTACTTC.

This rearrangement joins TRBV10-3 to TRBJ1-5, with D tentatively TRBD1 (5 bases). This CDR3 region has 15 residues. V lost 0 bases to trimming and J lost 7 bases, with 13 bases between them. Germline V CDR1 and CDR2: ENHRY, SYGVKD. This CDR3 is CAISESRWGGQPQHF. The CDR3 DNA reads TGTGCCATCAGTGAGTCGAGATGGGGCGGCCAGCCCCAGCATTTT.

DNA for the CDR3: TGTGCCGGTCAGACTAGCGGGAGGTACTACAATGAGCAGTTCTTC. This codes for CAGQTSGRYYNEQFF. This sequence joins TRBV11-3 and TRBJ2-1, with 13 bases lining up with TRBD2. Germline V CDR1 and CDR2: SGHNT, YENEEA. V lost 11 bases and J lost 3; bases outside the gene matches: 7. The CDR3 is 15 residues long.

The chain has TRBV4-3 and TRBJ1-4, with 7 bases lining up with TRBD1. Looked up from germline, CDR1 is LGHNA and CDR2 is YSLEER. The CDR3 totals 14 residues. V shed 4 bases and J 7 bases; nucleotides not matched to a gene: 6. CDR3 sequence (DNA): TGCGCCAGCAGCCTCAGACAGGGAGCTGAAAAACTGTTTTTT. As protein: CASSLRQGAEKLFF.

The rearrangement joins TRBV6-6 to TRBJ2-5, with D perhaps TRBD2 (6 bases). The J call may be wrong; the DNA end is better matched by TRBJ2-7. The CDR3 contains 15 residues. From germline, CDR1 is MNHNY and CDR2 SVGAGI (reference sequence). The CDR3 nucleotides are TGTGCCAGCAGTTACTCCGACTTGGGGGGTTTCGAGCAGTACTTC. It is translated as CASSYSDLGGFEQYF.

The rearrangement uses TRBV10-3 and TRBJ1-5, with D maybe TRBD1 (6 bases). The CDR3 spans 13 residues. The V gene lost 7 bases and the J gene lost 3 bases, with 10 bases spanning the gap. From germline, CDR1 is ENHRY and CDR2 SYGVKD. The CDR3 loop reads CAIMGDINQPQHF. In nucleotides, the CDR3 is TGTGCCATCATGGGGGACATCAATCAGCCCCAGCATTTT.

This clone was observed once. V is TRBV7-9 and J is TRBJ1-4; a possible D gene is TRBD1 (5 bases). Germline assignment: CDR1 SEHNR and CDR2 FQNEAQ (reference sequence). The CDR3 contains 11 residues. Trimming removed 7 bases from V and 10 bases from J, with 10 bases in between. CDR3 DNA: TGTGCCAGCAAAAATCAGGGAAAACTGTTTTTT. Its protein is CASKNQGKLFF. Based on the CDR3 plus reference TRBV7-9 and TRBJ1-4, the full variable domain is DTGVSQNPRHKITKRGQNVTFRCDPISEHNRLYWYRQTLGQGPEFLTYFQNEAQLEKSRLLSDRFSAERPKGSFSTLEIQRTEQGDSAMYLCASKNQGKLFFGSGTQLSVL.

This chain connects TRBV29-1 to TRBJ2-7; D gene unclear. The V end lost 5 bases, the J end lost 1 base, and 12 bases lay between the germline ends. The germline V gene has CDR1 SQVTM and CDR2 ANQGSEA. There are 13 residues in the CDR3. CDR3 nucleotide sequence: TGCAGCGTTAGACGCGCAGGATCCTACGAGCAGTACTTC. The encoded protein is CSVRRAGSYEQYF.

The CDR3 nucleotides read TGTGCCAGCCTATTTACAGGGGACACTGAAGCTTTCTTT. It specifies CASLFTGDTEAFF. V and J are TRBV28 and TRBJ1-1; TRBD1 agrees at 7 bases. Germline V lookup: CDR1 MDHEN, CDR2 SYDVKM. V trimming: 8 bases; J trimming: 3 bases; junction bases outside the gene matches: 6. The CDR3 runs 13 residues.

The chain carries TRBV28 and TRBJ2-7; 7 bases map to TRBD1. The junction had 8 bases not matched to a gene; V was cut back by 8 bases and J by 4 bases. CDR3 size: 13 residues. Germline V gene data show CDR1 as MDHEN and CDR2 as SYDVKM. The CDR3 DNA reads TGTGCCAGCGGCTGGACAGGCAGTTACGAGCAGTACTTC. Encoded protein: CASGWTGSYEQYF. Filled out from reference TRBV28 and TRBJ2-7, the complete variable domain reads DVKVTQSSRYLVKRTGEKVFLECVQDMDHENMFWYRQDPGLGLRLIYFSYDVKMKEKGDIPEGYSVSREKKERFSLILESASTNQTSMYLCASGWTGSYEQYFGPGTRLTVT.

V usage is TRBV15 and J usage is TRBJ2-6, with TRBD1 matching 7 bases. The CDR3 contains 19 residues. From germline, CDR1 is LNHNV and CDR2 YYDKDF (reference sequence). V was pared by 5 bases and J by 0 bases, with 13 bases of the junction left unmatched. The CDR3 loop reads CATSQKPGQSTSGANVLTF. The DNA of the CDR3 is TGTGCCACCAGCCAAAAACCGGGACAGAGTACCTCTGGGGCCAACGTCCTGACTTTC.

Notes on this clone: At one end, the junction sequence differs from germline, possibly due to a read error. CDR3 sequence reads: CAISESGTGKLFF. The CDR3 DNA follows: TGTGCCATCAGTGAGTCCGGGACAGGGAAACTGTTTTTT. This chain links TRBV6-1 with TRBJ1-4; TRBD1 aligns across 9 bases. The germline gives CDR1 MNHNS, CDR2 SASEGT. The CDR3 consists of 13 residues.

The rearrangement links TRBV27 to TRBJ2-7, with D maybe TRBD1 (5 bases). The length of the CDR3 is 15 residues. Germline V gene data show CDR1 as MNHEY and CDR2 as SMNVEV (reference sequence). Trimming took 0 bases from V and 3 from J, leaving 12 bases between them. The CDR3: CASSLSWQGIYEQYF. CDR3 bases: TGTGCCAGCAGTTTATCCTGGCAGGGTATCTACGAGCAGTACTTC.

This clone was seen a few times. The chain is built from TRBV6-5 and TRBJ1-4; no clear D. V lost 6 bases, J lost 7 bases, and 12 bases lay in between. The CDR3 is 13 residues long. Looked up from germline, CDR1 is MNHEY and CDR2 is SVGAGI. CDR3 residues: CASRGREGEKLFF. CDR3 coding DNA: TGTGCCAGCAGGGGAAGGGAGGGTGAAAAACTGTTTTTT.